Shown below are 32 T cell receptor beta chains from a single sample sequenced in a study of Graves' ophthalmopathy and Graves' hyperthyroidism. RNA transcripts were the template, and TCR beta CDR3 regions were amplified from them. Second-round multiplex PCR followed a first-round RT-PCR using HTBI primers. TCRdb analysed the multiplex PCR reads with MiXCR anew, one entry per CDR3 protein. The sample includes 200,000 to 250,000 distinct CDR3 sequences, around 28% of them seen just once. What was sequenced was peripheral blood. The source of these receptors is a man over 45 with Graves' ophthalmopathy.

This clonotype was seen many times. This rearrangement joins TRBV29-1 to TRBJ1-2; TRBD1 is a possible D gene (5 bases). This CDR3 has 13 amino acids. Trimming took off 4 bases at V and 5 bases at J, with 14 bases between the two ends. Germline CDR1 SQVTM, CDR2 ANQGSEA. The CDR3 spells CSVGGGEGYGYTF. CDR3 in DNA: TGCAGCGTTGGAGGAGGGGAGGGGTATGGCTACACCTTC.

In this sample, this clonotype turned up many times. The chain has TRBV6-2 or TRBV6-3 and TRBJ2-5; maybe TRBD1 (6 bases). CDR3 size: 12 residues. The V end was cut by 6 bases, the J end by 5 bases, with 10 bases between. From germline, CDR1 is MNHEY and CDR2 SVGEGT. The DNA of the CDR3 is TGTGCCAGCAGCGACAGGTCGGAGACCCAGTACTTC. Its translation: CASSDRSETQYF.

The chain recombines TRBV7-2 with TRBJ1-1, with D perhaps TRBD1 (5 bases). The CDR3 has 16 residues. The germline V and J ends were trimmed by 0 bases and 5 bases, with 16 bases remaining between them. Germline CDR1 reads SGHTA; CDR2 reads FQGNSA. The CDR3 nucleotides read TGTGCCAGCAGCTTAGCTGGAAGGGGACTCGGGACTGAAGCTTTCTTT. Encoded protein: CASSLAGRGLGTEAFF. Drawing the rest from reference TRBV7-2 and TRBJ1-1, the complete variable domain is GAGVSQSPSNKVTEKGKDVELRCDPISGHTALYWYRQSLGQGLEFLIYFQGNSAPDKSGLPSDRFSAERTGGSVSTLTIQRTQQEDSAVYLCASSLAGRGLGTEAFFGQGTRLTVV.

The chain links TRBV20-1 to TRBJ2-5; 7 positions agree with TRBD2. Trimming took 6 bases from V and 5 from J; bases not matched to a gene: 12. CDR3 length equals 14 residues. Germline V gives CDR1 DFQATT, CDR2 SNEGSKA (reference sequence). CDR3 nucleotide sequence: TGCAGTGCCTCGTTGCGGGAGCGAGATGAGACCCAGTACTTC. Its protein is CSASLRERDETQYF.

This clonotype was recorded at least ten times. The chain recombines TRBV6-2 or TRBV6-3 with TRBJ2-2; D gene unclear. The CDR3 consists of 16 residues. CDR1 is MNHEY, CDR2 SVGEGT, per germline. V lost 2 bases, J lost 0 bases, and 10 bases lay in between. CDR3 in amino acids: CASSYDAFANTGELFF. The CDR3 DNA sequence: TGTGCCAGCAGTTACGATGCTTTCGCGAACACCGGGGAGCTGTTTTTT.

This clonotype was detected ten times or more. The chain carries TRBV6-5 and TRBJ2-2; perhaps TRBD2 as D (5 bases). The CDR3 is 14 amino acids. The V end was cut by 3 bases, the J end by 4 bases, with 9 bases between. Germline V lookup: CDR1 MNHEY, CDR2 SVGAGI. This CDR3 reads CASSYVAGTGELFF. CDR3 bases: TGTGCCAGCAGTTATGTGGCGGGCACCGGGGAGCTGTTTTTT.

The chain links TRBV6-1 to TRBJ2-5; perhaps TRBD1 as D (6 bases). The CDR3 is 14 residues long. V was trimmed by 6 bases and J by 7 bases, leaving 18 bases between them. Germline lookup yields CDR1 MNHNS and CDR2 SASEGT. The CDR3 coding sequence is TGTGCCAGCAGAGATATCGGACAGAGAGGGACCCAGTACTTC. Translated, it gives CASRDIGQRGTQYF.

The chain recombines TRBV10-1 with TRBJ2-5; 7 nucleotides align to TRBD1. There are 15 residues in the CDR3. Trimming at V came to 6 bases and at J to 1 base, leaving 8 bases not matched to a gene. Germline CDR1 and CDR2: WNHNN and SYGVQD (reference sequence). CDR3 DNA: TGCGCCAGCAGCTTGGCTACAGGGGCCCAAGAGACCCAGTACTTC. Translating gives CASSLATGAQETQYF.

This clonotype has ten or more counts. The chain employs TRBV12-3 or TRBV12-4 and TRBJ2-3; 7 nucleotides align to TRBD2. The V segment lost 3 bases and the J segment 3 bases; nucleotides outside the gene matches: 3. CDR3 size: 14 residues. CDR3 nucleotide sequence: TGTGCCAGCAGTTTCGCGCGGGAGACAGATACGCAGTATTTT. It specifies CASSFARETDTQYF.

In its sample, this clonotype was seen many times. V and J are TRBV28 and TRBJ2-2; D is undetermined. Trimming removed 5 bases at V and 3 bases at J, with 4 bases between. The CDR3 contains 12 residues. Germline CDR1 MDHEN, CDR2 SYDVKM. The CDR3 coding sequence is TGTGCCAGCAGTACTGACACCGGGGAGCTGTTTTTT. Protein product: CASSTDTGELFF.

This clonotype was counted only a few times. This chain connects TRBV15 to TRBJ2-6, with a weak D call TRBD2 (5 bases). The CDR3 is 16 residues long. Trimming stripped 0 bases from V and 0 bases from J, with 6 bases between. CDR1 LNHNV and CDR2 YYDKDF come from the germline V gene (reference sequence). CDR3 sequence reads: CATSREGDSGANVLTF. The CDR3 DNA follows: TGTGCCACCAGCAGAGAGGGAGACTCTGGGGCCAACGTCCTGACTTTC.

In this sample, this clonotype turned up many times. The chain joins TRBV6-2 or TRBV6-3 to TRBJ1-5, with D possibly TRBD1 on 6 matching bases. The V and J ends lost 7 bases and 6 bases respectively, with 16 bases between them. CDR1 and CDR2 from the germline V gene are MNHEY and SVGEGT. The CDR3 loop spans 14 amino acids. Here the CDR3 reads CASTKGGGVQPQHF. The CDR3 DNA reads TGTGCCAGCACCAAAGGGGGAGGTGTTCAGCCCCAGCATTTT.

The genes are TRBV6-1 and TRBJ1-1, with no clear D. The CDR3 is 13 amino acids. Germline CDR1 reads MNHNS; CDR2 reads SASEGT. The germline V and J ends were trimmed by 7 bases and 3 bases, with 12 bases remaining between them. The CDR3 sequence: CASTILADTEAFF. The CDR3 coding sequence is TGTGCCAGCACCATTTTAGCGGACACTGAAGCTTTCTTT.

This clonotype was recorded many times. The chain joins TRBV11-2 to TRBJ2-7; D is unresolved. V shed 0 bases and J shed 3 bases, with 12 bases lying between them. CDR1 and CDR2 (germline): SGHAT, FQNNGV. CDR3 size: 15 residues. The CDR3 protein is CASSLDLASDYEQYF. DNA of the CDR3: TGTGCCAGCAGCTTAGATTTGGCCTCGGACTACGAGCAGTACTTC.

There are many counts of this clonotype. The junction departs from germline at one end; a sequencing error may be responsible. This chain joins TRBV19 and TRBJ1-6, with D perhaps TRBD1 (5 bases). The germline CDR1 and CDR2 sequences are LNHDA and SQIVND (reference sequence). This CDR3 is built from 14 residues. The CDR3, as DNA: TGTGCCAGTAGTATATCCGGGGCCGGTTCACCTCTCCACTTT. Translating it yields CASSISGAGSPLHF.

This clonotype was recorded at least ten times. V and J are TRBV5-1 and TRBJ1-2; D is ambiguous. The germline V gene encodes CDR1 SGHRS and CDR2 YFSETQ. V lost 4 bases, J lost 5 bases, and 12 bases lay in between. The CDR3 length is 13 residues. DNA for the CDR3: TGCGCCAGCAGCCCACACGAGTTATATGGCTACACCTTC. The encoded protein is CASSPHELYGYTF.

In its sample, this clonotype was seen many times. The DNA for the CDR3 is TGTGCCAGCAGCTTAGTTTCGGGGGGGGAGAGATACGAGCAGTACTTC. This codes for CASSLVSGGERYEQYF. This chain uses TRBV11-1 with TRBJ2-7, with 8 positions matching TRBD2. The CDR3 is 16 amino acids. The germline V gene has CDR1 SGHAT and CDR2 FQDESV (reference sequence). With V trimmed by 1 base and J by 4 bases, 9 bases remained unmatched. Full variable domain (outside the CDR3, taken from reference TRBV11-1 and TRBJ2-7): EAEVAQSPRYKITEKSQAVAFWCDPISGHATLYWYRQILGQGPELLVQFQDESVVDDSQLPKDRFSAERLKGVDSTLKIQPAELGDSAMYLCASSLVSGGERYEQYFGPGTRLTVT.

This clonotype occurred many times. V is TRBV6-5 and J is TRBJ2-5, with D uncertain. The CDR3 spans 12 residues. In germline, CDR1 is MNHEY, CDR2 SVGAGI. V lost 2 bases and J 5 bases, leaving 6 bases between the germline ends. CDR3 nucleotide sequence: TGTGCCAGCAGTTACCAGAGCGAGACCCAGTACTTC. Amino acid sequence: CASSYQSETQYF.

The rearrangement links TRBV19 to TRBJ1-2; TRBD1 matches 10 bases. With V trimmed by 3 bases and J by 1 base, 5 bases remained unmatched. Germline values: CDR1 LNHDA, CDR2 SQIVND (reference sequence). The CDR3 has 16 residues. The CDR3 bases are TGTGCCAGTAGTATGGGGGGACAGGGGAGTAACTATGGCTACACCTTC. It codes for CASSMGGQGSNYGYTF.

The rearrangement uses TRBV5-1 and TRBJ2-7; 7 nucleotides match TRBD1. This CDR3 has 13 amino acids. The germline V gene has CDR1 SGHRS and CDR2 YFSETQ. V shed 4 bases and J 6 bases; nucleotides not matched to a gene: 7. DNA of the CDR3: TGCGCCAGCAGCATGGGACAGACGGGCGAGCAGTACTTC. Its translation: CASSMGQTGEQYF.

The V gene is TRBV6-1, the J gene TRBJ2-7; 8 bases align to TRBD2. Germline CDR1 reads MNHNS; CDR2 reads SASEGT. Losses at the gene ends were 5 bases for V and 5 bases for J; bases not matched to a gene: 11. The CDR3 length is 15 residues. The CDR3 sequence: CASSPDDAGGDEQYF. The CDR3 DNA sequence: TGTGCCAGCAGTCCGGACGACGCCGGGGGGGACGAGCAGTACTTC.

The chain has TRBV12-3 or TRBV12-4 and TRBJ2-5; TRBD2 matches 7 bases. Germline trimming cut 3 bases from V and 5 bases from J; bases unmatched to any gene: 6. The CDR3 runs 14 residues. CDR3 sequence (DNA): TGTGCCAGCAGTTTGACTAGCTTGAGGGAGACCCAGTACTTC. It encodes CASSLTSLRETQYF.

Worth noting for this clonotype: The junction departs from the called germline gene at one end, perhaps through a read error. The chain uses TRBV6-1 and TRBJ1-1; D remains ambiguous. The length of the CDR3 is 13 residues. CDR1 and CDR2 (germline): MNHNS, SASEGT. CDR3 DNA: TGTTCCAGCAGTGAAGACTCGTGGGCTGAAGCTTTCTTT. Translated, it gives CSSSEDSWAEAFF.

This clonotype was seen at least ten times. V is TRBV11-2 and J is TRBJ1-5; unclear D gene. V was shortened by 1 base and J by 4 bases, with 8 bases between the two germline ends. CDR3 length equals 14 residues. CDR1 SGHAT and CDR2 FQNNGV come from the germline V gene. This chain's CDR3 is CASSLGVPNQPQHF. In nucleotides, the CDR3 is TGTGCCAGCAGCTTAGGCGTCCCAAATCAGCCCCAGCATTTT.

The genes are TRBV29-1 and TRBJ1-5, with D possibly being TRBD1 (5 bases). Per the germline V gene, CDR1 is SQVTM and CDR2 is ANQGSEA. The CDR3 contains 15 residues. The V end was cut by 5 bases, the J end by 3 bases, with 17 bases between. This CDR3 reads CSVSTETAANQPQHF. CDR3 DNA: TGCAGCGTTAGCACCGAGACAGCGGCCAATCAGCCCCAGCATTTT. The full variable domain, its missing parts supplied by reference TRBV29-1 and TRBJ1-5, is SAVISQKPSRDICQRGTSLTIQCQVDSQVTMMFWYRQQPGQSLTLIATANQGSEATYESGFVIDKFPISRPNLTFSTLTVSNMSPEDSSIYLCSVSTETAANQPQHFGDGTRLSIL.

This clonotype was counted many times. J is TRBJ2-7 and V is TRBV28; 8 bases align to TRBD2. Germline V gene lookup returns CDR1 MDHEN and CDR2 SYDVKM. Germline trimming cut 8 bases from V and 4 bases from J; bases unmatched to any gene: 10. The CDR3 has 14 residues. The CDR3 protein is CASLKSGSGYEQYF. In DNA form, the CDR3 reads TGTGCCAGCCTTAAAAGCGGGAGCGGGTACGAGCAGTACTTC.

Many counts were recorded for this clonotype. In nucleotides, the CDR3 is TGTGCCACCAGCAGGACTACAGGGAATCCACATGGCTACACCTTC. Its protein is CATSRTTGNPHGYTF. V and J are TRBV15 and TRBJ1-2, with a weak D call TRBD1 (6 bases). The germline V gene has CDR1 LNHNV and CDR2 YYDKDF (reference sequence). The CDR3 is made up of 15 amino acids. Trimming left V 3 bases short and J 6 bases short, with 17 bases between.

This clonotype occurred many times. This sequence joins TRBV27 and TRBJ1-1, with D perhaps TRBD1 (5 bases). V was pared by 0 bases and J by 5 bases, with 16 bases between. CDR3 length: 16 amino acids. Germline CDR1 is MNHEY and CDR2 is SMNVEV (reference sequence). The CDR3 coding sequence is TGTGCCAGCAGTTTATCGATGCGTCAGGGACGAACTGAAGCTTTCTTT. Translated: CASSLSMRQGRTEAFF.

The V gene is TRBV7-9, the J gene TRBJ2-7; D possibly corresponds to TRBD1 (5 bases). The germline CDR1 and CDR2 sequences are SEHNR and FQNEAQ (reference sequence). This CDR3 comprises 13 residues. Trimming took off 1 base at V and 7 bases at J, with 11 bases between the two ends. This chain's CDR3 is CASSLGRVEEQYF. The CDR3 DNA reads as TGTGCCAGCAGCTTAGGCAGGGTTGAGGAGCAGTACTTC.

This clonotype has a handful of counts. The V gene is TRBV6-1, the J gene TRBJ2-7; D might be TRBD1 (5 bases). Germline CDR1 is MNHNS and CDR2 is SASEGT. This CDR3 spans 13 amino acids. V was clipped by 9 bases and J by 0 bases, with 12 bases between them. Here the CDR3 reads CASRGPFSYEQYF. CDR3 bases: TGTGCCAGTAGGGGTCCCTTCTCCTACGAGCAGTACTTC.

This chain connects TRBV12-3 or TRBV12-4 to TRBJ1-1; D uncertain. This CDR3 is 15 amino acids long. V lost 5 bases, J lost 1 base, and 14 bases lay in between. In DNA, the CDR3 is TGTGCCAGCAGTCCGCGGCACAGAAGGAACACTGAAGCTTTCTTT. Translation gives CASSPRHRRNTEAFF.

This clonotype was seen ten or more times. The rearrangement joins TRBV12-3 or TRBV12-4 to TRBJ2-5; D is unclear. This CDR3 is 14 amino acids long. V lost 1 base, J lost 2 bases, and 8 bases lay in between. The CDR3 DNA sequence: TGTGCCAGCAGTTTAGTTCTAACACAAGAGACCCAGTACTTC. It codes for CASSLVLTQETQYF.